The present entry profiles one T cell receptor (beta chain) with its context. What it binds is unknown. The repertoire was sequenced with immunoSEQ multiplex PCR; TCRdb's copy has only in-frame clones and lacks some. The sample has 80,000 to 100,000 clones; approximately 94% are singletons. This entry comes from a study of OX40 agonist ivuxolimab in advanced cancers. Overall study context: The study gave patients intravenous ivuxolimab at 0.01 to 10 mg/kg every 2 weeks. Dose-escalation cases comprised hepatocellular carcinoma, melanoma, renal cell or head and neck cancer.

Broader study findings: Clonal expansion in partial responders at 0.1-3.0 mg/kg ranked among the lowest.

CDR1 is SNHLY and CDR2 is FYNNEI in the germline V gene. V lost 7 bases, J lost 6 bases, and 19 bases lay in between. The CDR3 sequence is 15 residues long. Sample: CD4+ or CD8+ T cells sorted from blood, taken in a trial of the OX40 agonist ivuxolimab. The TCR sequence derives from an adult with an advanced solid tumor such as melanoma, head and neck, liver or kidney cancer. The chain carries TRBV2 and TRBJ1-5; no firm D call. The CDR3 DNA is TGTGCCAGCACCAAAAGTGACAATTACGGTCAGCCCCAGCATTTT. Its translation: CASTKSDNYGQPQHF.